Presented here are 9 T cell receptor beta chains from one specimen sequenced in a study of blood T cell repertoires in COVID-19. Clones were read by immunoSEQ multiplex PCR, and TCRdb kept only the in-frame ones, dropping some. The sample gives tens of thousands of clones, just under 85% of which show up once; roughly 2.7% is in the top ten. Sequencing was carried out using peripheral blood. Every receptor here comes from a woman in her fifties or sixties with acute or convalescent COVID-19.

The J gene is TRBJ2-1, the V gene TRBV5-4; 10 bases are shared with TRBD2. The V gene's germline CDR1 is SGHNT and CDR2 YYREEE (reference sequence). The CDR3 has 14 residues. J gave up 8 bases and V 2 bases, and 4 bases lay outside the gene matches. The DNA for the CDR3 is TGTGCCAGCAGCTTAGCGGGAGGGCGGGATGAGCAGTTCTTC. Protein sequence: CASSLAGGRDEQFF. The complete variable domain, with remaining parts taken from reference TRBV5-4 and TRBJ2-1, reads ETGVTQSPTHLIKTRGQQVTLRCSSQSGHNTVSWYQQALGQGPQFIFQYYREEENGRGNFPPRFSGLQFPNYSSELNVNALELDDSALYLCASSLAGGRDEQFFGPGTRLTVL.

A word on this clone: The junction and the germline gene differ at one end; a read error may be behind it. V gene TRBV6-1 combines with J gene TRBJ1-3; D ambiguous. Germline V gene data show CDR1 as MNHNS and CDR2 as SASEGT. The CDR3 has 14 residues. For the CDR3, the DNA is TGTGCCAGCAGCGAAGTTCACTCTGGAAACACCATATATTTT. Protein sequence: CASSEVHSGNTIYF.

V and J are TRBV2 and TRBJ1-5; 7 nucleotides agree with TRBD1. Germline V gives CDR1 SNHLY, CDR2 FYNNEI. The CDR3 consists of 14 residues. Trimming removed 8 bases from V and 4 bases from J; junction bases left unmatched: 8. In nucleotides, the CDR3 is TGTGCCAGCGGACCCGGGACAGCTAATCAGCCCCAGCATTTT. Translating gives CASGPGTANQPQHF.

J is TRBJ1-4 and V is TRBV5-1; 8 nucleotides align to TRBD1. The CDR3 sequence is 15 residues long. J was trimmed by 8 bases and V by 2 bases; bases with no gene match: 8. From germline, CDR1 is SGHRS and CDR2 YFSETQ. The CDR3 protein is CASSFSSGGGEKLFF. The DNA for the CDR3 is TGCGCCAGCAGCTTTTCCTCAGGGGGCGGGGAAAAACTGTTTTTT.

V and J are TRBV9 and TRBJ2-3, with 10 bases lining up with TRBD2. CDR3 length equals 16 residues. CDR1 is SGDLS and CDR2 is YYNGEE in the germline V gene. V lost 0 bases and J lost 6; bases outside the gene matches: 7. For the CDR3, the DNA is TGTGCCAGCAGCGTAGTTCCTAGCGGGGGCCGGGATACGCAGTATTTT. This codes for CASSVVPSGGRDTQYF. Complete variable domain (other parts from reference TRBV9 and TRBJ2-3): DSGVTQTPKHLITATGQRVTLRCSPRSGDLSVYWYQQSLDQGLQFLIQYYNGEERAKGNILERFSAQQFPDLHSELNLSSLELGDSALYFCASSVVPSGGRDTQYFGPGTRLTVL.

The chain combines TRBV7-2 with TRBJ2-2; D call uncertain. The V gene's germline CDR1 is SGHTA and CDR2 FQGNSA. Trimming cost V 8 bases and J 5 bases, with 9 bases left between them. CDR3 size: 12 residues. The CDR3 coding sequence is TGTGCCAGCTCGTTCGTGACCGGGGAGCTGTTTTTT. Translation: CASSFVTGELFF.

The V and J genes are TRBV6-5 and TRBJ2-7; 8 bases line up with TRBD1. Germline lookup yields CDR1 MNHEY and CDR2 SVGAGI. V dropped 6 bases and J dropped 2; count of bases not matched to a gene: 9. The CDR3 contains 15 residues. DNA of the CDR3: TGTGCCAGCAGCATCCGGGACAGGACCCCCTACGAGCAGTACTTC. Protein: CASSIRDRTPYEQYF.

The gene calls are TRBV12-3 or TRBV12-4 and TRBJ2-3; the match to TRBD1 covers 7 bases. CDR3 length: 12 residues. Trimming took 6 bases from V and 8 from J; bases not matched to a gene: 5. For the CDR3, the DNA is TGTGCCAGCAGCTTTACAGGGGTTACGCAGTATTTT. Its translation: CASSFTGVTQYF.

This chain connects TRBV18 to TRBJ1-5; D gene unclear. Trimming left V 5 bases short and J 1 base short, with 24 bases between. Germline V gene data show CDR1 as KGHSH and CDR2 as LQKENI. The CDR3 consists of 19 residues. CDR3 sequence reads: CASSSSIGPPLRSNQPQHF. The CDR3 nucleotides are TGTGCCAGCTCATCGTCAATTGGGCCCCCACTCCGGAGCAATCAGCCCCAGCATTTT.